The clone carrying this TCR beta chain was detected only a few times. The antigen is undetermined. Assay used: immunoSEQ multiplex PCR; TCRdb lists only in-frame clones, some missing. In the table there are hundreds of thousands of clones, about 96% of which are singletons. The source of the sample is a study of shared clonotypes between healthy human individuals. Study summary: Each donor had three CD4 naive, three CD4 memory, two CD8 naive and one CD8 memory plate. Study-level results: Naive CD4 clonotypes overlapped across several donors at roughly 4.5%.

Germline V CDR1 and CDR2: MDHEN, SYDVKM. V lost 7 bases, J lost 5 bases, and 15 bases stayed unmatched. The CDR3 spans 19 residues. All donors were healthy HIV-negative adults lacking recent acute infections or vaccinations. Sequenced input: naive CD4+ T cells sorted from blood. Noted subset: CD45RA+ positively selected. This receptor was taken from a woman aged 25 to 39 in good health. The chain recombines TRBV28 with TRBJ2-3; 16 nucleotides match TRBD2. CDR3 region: CASTPAGTSGRGEVDTQYF. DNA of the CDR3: TGTGCCAGCACTCCGGCCGGGACTAGCGGGAGGGGAGAGGTAGATACGCAGTATTTT.